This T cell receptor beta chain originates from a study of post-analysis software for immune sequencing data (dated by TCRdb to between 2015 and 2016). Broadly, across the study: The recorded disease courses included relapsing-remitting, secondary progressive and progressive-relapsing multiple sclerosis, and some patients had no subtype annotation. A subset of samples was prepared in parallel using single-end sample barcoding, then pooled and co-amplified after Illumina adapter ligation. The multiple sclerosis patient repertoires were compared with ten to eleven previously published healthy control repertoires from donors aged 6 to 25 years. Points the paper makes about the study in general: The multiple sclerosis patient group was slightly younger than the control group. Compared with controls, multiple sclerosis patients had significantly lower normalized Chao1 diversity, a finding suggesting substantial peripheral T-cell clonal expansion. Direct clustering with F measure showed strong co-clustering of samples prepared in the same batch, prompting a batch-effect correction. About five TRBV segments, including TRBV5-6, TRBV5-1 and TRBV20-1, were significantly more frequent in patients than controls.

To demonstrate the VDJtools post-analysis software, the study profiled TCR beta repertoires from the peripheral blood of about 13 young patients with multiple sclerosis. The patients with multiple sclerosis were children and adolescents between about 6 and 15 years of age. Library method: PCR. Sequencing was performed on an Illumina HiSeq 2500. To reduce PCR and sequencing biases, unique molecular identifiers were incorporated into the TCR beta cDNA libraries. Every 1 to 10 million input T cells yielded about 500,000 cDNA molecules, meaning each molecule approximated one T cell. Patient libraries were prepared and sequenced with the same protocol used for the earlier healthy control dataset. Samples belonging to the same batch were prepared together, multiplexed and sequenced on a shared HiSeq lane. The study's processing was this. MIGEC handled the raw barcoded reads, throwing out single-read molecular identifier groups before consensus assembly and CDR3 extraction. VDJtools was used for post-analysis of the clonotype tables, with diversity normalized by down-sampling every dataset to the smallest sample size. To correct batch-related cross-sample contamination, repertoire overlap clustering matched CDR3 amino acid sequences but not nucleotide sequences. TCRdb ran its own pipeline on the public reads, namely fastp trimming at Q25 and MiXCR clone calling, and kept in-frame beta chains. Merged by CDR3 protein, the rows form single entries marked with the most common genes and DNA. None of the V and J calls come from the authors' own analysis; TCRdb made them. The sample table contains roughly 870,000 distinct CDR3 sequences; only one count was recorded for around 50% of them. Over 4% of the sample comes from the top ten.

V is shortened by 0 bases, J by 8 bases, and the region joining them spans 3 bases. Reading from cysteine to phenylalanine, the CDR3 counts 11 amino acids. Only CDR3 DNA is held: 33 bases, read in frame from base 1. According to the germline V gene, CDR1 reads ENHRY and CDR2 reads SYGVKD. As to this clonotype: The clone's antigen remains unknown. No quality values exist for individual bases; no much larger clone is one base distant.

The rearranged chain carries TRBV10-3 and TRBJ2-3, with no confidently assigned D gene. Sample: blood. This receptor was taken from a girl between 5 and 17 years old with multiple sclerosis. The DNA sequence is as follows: TGTGCCATCAGTGAGTCGGCTACGCAGTATTTT. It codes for CAISESATQYF.